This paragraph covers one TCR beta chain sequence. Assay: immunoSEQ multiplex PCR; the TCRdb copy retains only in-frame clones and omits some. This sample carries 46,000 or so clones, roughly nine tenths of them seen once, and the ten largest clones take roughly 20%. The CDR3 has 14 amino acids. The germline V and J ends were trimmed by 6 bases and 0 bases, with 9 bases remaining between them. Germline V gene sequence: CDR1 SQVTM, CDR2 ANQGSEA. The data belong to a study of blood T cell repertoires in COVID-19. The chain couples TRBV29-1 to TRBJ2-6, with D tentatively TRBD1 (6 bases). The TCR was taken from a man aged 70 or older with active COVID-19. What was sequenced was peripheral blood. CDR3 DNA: TGCAGCGTGGACAGTTCCTCTGGGGCCAACGTCCTGACTTTC. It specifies CSVDSSSGANVLTF.